The 27 T cell receptor beta chains below all came from one sample that was sequenced in a study of blood T cell repertoires in COVID-19 (dated by TCRdb to about 2020). Library preparation used the immunoSEQ multiplex PCR assay. TCRdb limited this immuneACCESS table to in-frame rearrangements with V and J called. A share of clones is missing; checked studies link under half to unresolved V genes, and the rest is unexplained. This sample is represented by about 47,000 clones; approximately 88% of them were singletons. Jointly, the top ten make up roughly 14% of the sample. The sample consisted of peripheral blood. The receptor source for this set is a man aged 60-69 years with active COVID-19.

This chain connects TRBV9 to TRBJ2-3; TRBD1 agrees at 9 bases. Germline V gene sequence: CDR1 SGDLS, CDR2 YYNGEE. This CDR3 region has 15 residues. J lost 6 bases, V lost 2 bases, and 7 bases had no gene match. The CDR3 DNA reads as TGTGCCAGCAGCGTCGGGACAGGGTATTCGGATACGCAGTATTTT. This sequence encodes CASSVGTGYSDTQYF.

The rearrangement links TRBV5-1 to TRBJ1-5; D is possibly TRBD1 (6 bases). The germline gives CDR1 SGHRS, CDR2 YFSETQ. Deletions cut 1 base from V and 4 bases from J, with 6 bases between. The CDR3 extends over 13 amino acids. The CDR3 nucleotides read TGCGCCAGCAGCTTGACAGGGAATCAGCCCCAGCATTTT. It translates to CASSLTGNQPQHF.

The rearrangement uses TRBV19 and TRBJ2-5, with TRBD2 as a possible D gene (6 bases). There are 13 residues in the CDR3. CDR1 and CDR2 (germline): LNHDA, SQIVND (reference sequence). Trimming removed 3 bases at V and 5 bases at J, with 10 bases between. CDR3 nucleotide sequence: TGTGCCAGTAGTATCCCGGGAGCGGAGACCCAGTACTTC. Amino acid sequence: CASSIPGAETQYF.

The chain combines TRBV19 with TRBJ1-1, with TRBD1 identical over 7 bases. Germline CDR1 LNHDA, CDR2 SQIVND (reference sequence). The V and J ends lost 10 bases and 0 bases, in that order; junction bases with no gene match: 5. The CDR3 runs 13 residues. The CDR3 loop is CATQGEMNTEAFF. In DNA, the CDR3 is TGTGCCACCCAGGGGGAGATGAACACTGAAGCTTTCTTT.

The genes are TRBV5-1 and TRBJ2-7; tentative D call: TRBD2 (5 bases). V was cut by 0 bases and J by 3 bases, with 13 bases left in between. The CDR3 sequence is 15 residues long. In germline, CDR1 is SGHRS, CDR2 YFSETQ. CDR3 residues: CASSLVGGSGYEQYF. In DNA, the CDR3 is TGCGCCAGCAGCTTGGTCGGAGGCTCGGGCTACGAGCAGTACTTC.

The chain is built from TRBV29-1 and TRBJ1-2; TRBD1 might be the D (5 bases). Germline assignment: CDR1 SQVTM and CDR2 ANQGSEA. CDR3 length: 13 residues. V was shortened by 1 base and J by 8 bases, with 14 bases between the two germline ends. The CDR3 sequence is CSVEALVGGGYTF. As DNA, the CDR3 is TGCAGCGTTGAAGCTCTAGTCGGGGGAGGCTACACCTTC. The full variable domain, with the rest looked up from reference TRBV29-1 and TRBJ1-2, is SAVISQKPSRDICQRGTSLTIQCQVDSQVTMMFWYRQQPGQSLTLIATANQGSEATYESGFVIDKFPISRPNLTFSTLTVSNMSPEDSSIYLCSVEALVGGGYTFGSGTRLTVV.

The chain is built from TRBV10-3 and TRBJ1-1; D is uncertain. Germline V CDR1 and CDR2: ENHRY, SYGVKD. The CDR3 spans 14 residues. V lost 5 bases to trimming and J lost 5 bases, with 15 bases between them. CDR3 DNA: TGTGCCATCAGTTCCTCGGGGAGGGCAACTGAAGCTTTCTTT. Its translation is CAISSSGRATEAFF.

The V and J genes are TRBV4-2 and TRBJ2-3, with 7 bases identical to TRBD2. Germline CDR1 and CDR2: LGHNA and YNFKEQ. This CDR3 is built from 17 residues. Trimming at V came to 0 bases and at J to 0 bases, leaving 6 bases not matched to a gene. CDR3 in amino acids: CASSQDGGGPSTDTQYF. CDR3 nucleotides: TGTGCCAGCAGCCAAGATGGCGGGGGACCTAGCACAGATACGCAGTATTTT.

The chain combines TRBV28 with TRBJ2-1; 8 bases match TRBD2. Germline assignment: CDR1 MDHEN and CDR2 SYDVKM. The CDR3 loop spans 17 amino acids. J lost 0 bases, V lost 6 bases, and 10 bases had no gene match. CDR3 in amino acids: CASRTKTSGSSYNEQFF. The CDR3 region has the DNA TGTGCCAGCAGAACAAAAACTAGCGGCAGCTCCTACAATGAGCAGTTCTTC.

The chain couples TRBV4-1 to TRBJ2-4; maybe TRBD1 (6 bases). From germline, CDR1 is MGHRA and CDR2 YSYEKL. V was cut by 2 bases and J by 8 bases, with 16 bases left in between. CDR3 length: 15 residues. CDR3 coding DNA: TGCGCCAGCAGCCAATTGTCGTCAGAGGGGGACATTCAGTACTTC. Translating gives CASSQLSSEGDIQYF.

This clone was seen more than once but under ten times. The J gene is TRBJ1-4, the V gene TRBV28, with 8 positions matching TRBD1. The CDR3 consists of 17 residues. Looked up from germline, CDR1 is MDHEN and CDR2 is SYDVKM. The V and J ends lost 5 bases and 3 bases, in that order; junction bases with no gene match: 11. CDR3 in DNA: TGTGCCAGCAGTCCACCTGGACAGGGAGTCGCTAATGAAAAACTGTTTTTT. Residues: CASSPPGQGVANEKLFF.

This chain connects TRBV6-5 to TRBJ1-5, with a possible D match to TRBD1 (6 bases). This CDR3 has 15 residues. The ends were cut back, 5 bases at V and 2 bases at J, with 13 bases in the middle. CDR1 and CDR2 (germline): MNHEY, SVGAGI. CDR3 protein: CASSLTPGGNQPQHF. In DNA form, the CDR3 reads TGTGCCAGCAGTCTAACGCCAGGGGGCAATCAGCCCCAGCATTTT.

This clone occurred once. The chain employs TRBV7-2 and TRBJ2-4, with 13 nucleotides matching TRBD2. With V trimmed by 5 bases and J by 6 bases, 1 base remained unmatched. Germline CDR1 and CDR2: SGHTA and FQGNSA. This CDR3 has 14 amino acids. The CDR3 here is CASSGLAGVNIQYF. CDR3 nucleotides: TGTGCCAGCAGCGGACTAGCGGGGGTAAACATTCAGTACTTC. Filled out from reference TRBV7-2 and TRBJ2-4, the complete variable domain reads GAGVSQSPSNKVTEKGKDVELRCDPISGHTALYWYRQSLGQGLEFLIYFQGNSAPDKSGLPSDRFSAERTGGSVSTLTIQRTQQEDSAVYLCASSGLAGVNIQYFGAGTRLSVL.

The V and J genes are TRBV11-2 and TRBJ2-2; TRBD2 matches 9 bases. CDR1 is SGHAT, CDR2 FQNNGV, per germline. This CDR3 is built from 16 residues. Trimming removed 7 bases from V and 0 bases from J; junction bases left unmatched: 6. CDR3 region: CASIPPSGANTGELFF. In DNA, the CDR3 is TGTGCCAGCATCCCCCCTAGCGGGGCGAACACCGGGGAGCTGTTTTTT.

J is TRBJ2-1 and V is TRBV28; no definite D call. Between the trimmed V and J ends, which lost 5 bases and 4 bases, there was a span of 3 bases. The CDR3 spans 11 residues. CDR1 MDHEN and CDR2 SYDVKM come from the germline V gene. The CDR3 region has the DNA TGTGCCAGCAGTACTTACAATGAGCAGTTCTTC. Encoded protein: CASSTYNEQFF.

In its sample, this clone was seen once. The J gene is TRBJ2-1, the V gene TRBV6-2 or TRBV6-3, with 13 bases lining up with TRBD2. Per the germline V gene, CDR1 is MNHEY and CDR2 is SVGEGT. Unmatched junction bases numbered 3, after V lost 1 base and J lost 6 bases. The CDR3 covers 16 residues. CDR3 region: CASSYWGTSGANEQFF. The CDR3 DNA reads TGTGCCAGCAGTTACTGGGGGACTAGCGGGGCCAATGAGCAGTTCTTC.

The chain links TRBV24-1 to TRBJ2-2; 7 bases are a match to TRBD1. This CDR3 has 17 residues. The germline V gene encodes CDR1 KGHDR and CDR2 SFDVKD. V shed 5 bases, J shed 3 bases, and the junction held 11 bases outside the gene matches. Here the CDR3 reads CATSGGRRQGDTGELFF. In nucleotides, the CDR3 is TGTGCCACCAGTGGGGGTCGTAGGCAGGGGGACACCGGGGAGCTGTTTTTT.

This clone was found a few times. The chain carries TRBV4-3 and TRBJ2-1; 7 bases match TRBD2. Looked up from germline, CDR1 is LGHNA and CDR2 is YSLEER. The CDR3 loop spans 17 amino acids. J lost 7 bases, V lost 0 bases, and 12 bases had no gene match. As DNA, the CDR3 is TGCGCCAGCAGCCAAGACCCGGTGGGGGGGAAAACGAATGAGCAGTTCTTC. Its translation: CASSQDPVGGKTNEQFF.

The J gene is TRBJ1-5, the V gene TRBV7-9; 7 bases match TRBD1. CDR1 and CDR2 from the germline V gene are SEHNR and FQNEAQ (reference sequence). Germline trimming cut 1 base from V and 4 bases from J; bases unmatched to any gene: 4. The CDR3 has 15 amino acids. CDR3 DNA sequence: TGTGCCAGCAGCTTAGGGGCAGGGGGGAATCAGCCCCAGCATTTT. Amino acids: CASSLGAGGNQPQHF.

The chain is built from TRBV2 and TRBJ1-2, with D hard to call. This CDR3 region has 13 residues. V lost 4 bases, J lost 5 bases, and 11 bases lay in between. The germline V gene has CDR1 SNHLY and CDR2 FYNNEI. CDR3: CASSVRSEYGYTF. The CDR3 nucleotides read TGTGCCAGCAGTGTGCGCAGCGAATATGGCTACACCTTC.

The V and J genes are TRBV13 and TRBJ1-6; 7 positions agree with TRBD1. Germline CDR1 and CDR2: PRHDT and FYEKMQ (reference sequence). The CDR3 runs to 14 residues. Trimming cost V 7 bases and J 7 bases; bases outside gene matches: 7. Written as DNA, the CDR3 is TGTGCCAGCACTCCACAGGGGCGAAATTCACCCCTCCACTTT. Translation gives CASTPQGRNSPLHF.

Only a few counts were recorded for this clone. The rearrangement uses TRBV5-6 and TRBJ2-5; D not resolved. This CDR3 has 14 residues. The germline V and J ends were trimmed by 3 bases and 1 base, with 10 bases remaining between them. Germline loops: CDR1 SGHDT, CDR2 YYEEEE. CDR3 DNA: TGTGCCAGCAGCTCCGGGTTAGTCCAAGAGACCCAGTACTTC. Residues: CASSSGLVQETQYF.

CDR3 residues: CASSKQGNYGYTF. Written as DNA, the CDR3 is TGTGCCAGTAGTAAACAGGGAAACTATGGCTACACCTTC. The chain combines TRBV19 with TRBJ1-2, with D possibly matching TRBD1 (6 bases). V lost 4 bases to trimming and J lost 2 bases, with 8 bases between them. Germline CDR1 and CDR2: LNHDA and SQIVND (reference sequence). The CDR3 loop spans 13 amino acids.

V usage is TRBV14 and J usage is TRBJ2-2, with D perhaps TRBD2 (5 bases). Trimming cost V 2 bases and J 2 bases, with 9 bases left between them. This CDR3 has 15 residues. CDR1 and CDR2 (germline): SGHDN, FVKESK. CDR3 nucleotide sequence: TGTGCCAGCAGCCAACGGCGGGCCAACACCGGGGAGCTGTTTTTT. Translation: CASSQRRANTGELFF.

The chain has TRBV7-2 and TRBJ2-5, with 9 bases matching TRBD2. Germline lookup yields CDR1 SGHTA and CDR2 FQGNSA. The trim removed 3 bases at V and 2 bases at J, leaving 7 bases unmatched. This CDR3 region has 16 residues. CDR3 region: CASSFVAAGGQETQYF. In DNA form, the CDR3 reads TGTGCCAGCAGCTTCGTTGCAGCGGGGGGTCAAGAGACCCAGTACTTC.

This chain uses TRBV6-1 with TRBJ1-1; no reliable D call. The CDR3 spans 14 residues. Deletions cut 3 bases from V and 7 bases from J, with 15 bases between. The germline gives CDR1 MNHNS, CDR2 SASEGT. The CDR3 nucleotides are TGTGCCAGCAGTGAGGCCGCGGGCAGCCTTGAAGCTTTCTTT. Translating gives CASSEAAGSLEAFF.

This clone has only a few counts. The chain combines TRBV7-8 with TRBJ2-1; possibly TRBD1 for D (6 bases). Germline CDR1 reads SGHVS; CDR2 reads FQNEAQ. The CDR3 totals 16 residues. The V gene lost 0 bases and the J gene lost 8 bases, with 17 bases spanning the gap. The CDR3 coding sequence is TGTGCCAGCAGCTTAGCGCATGGCAGGGGTTCCTATGAGCAGTTCTTC. Protein: CASSLAHGRGSYEQFF.